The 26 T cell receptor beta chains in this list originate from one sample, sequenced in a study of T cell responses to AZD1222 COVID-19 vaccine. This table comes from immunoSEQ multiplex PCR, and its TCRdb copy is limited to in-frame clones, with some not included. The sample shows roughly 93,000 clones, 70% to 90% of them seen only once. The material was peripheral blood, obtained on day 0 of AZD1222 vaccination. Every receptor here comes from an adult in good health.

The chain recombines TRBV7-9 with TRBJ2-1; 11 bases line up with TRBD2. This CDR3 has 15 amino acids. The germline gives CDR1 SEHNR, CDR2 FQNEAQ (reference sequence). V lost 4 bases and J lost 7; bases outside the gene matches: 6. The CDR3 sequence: CASSYVAGGENEQFF. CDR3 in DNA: TGTGCCAGCAGCTACGTAGCGGGAGGGGAGAATGAGCAGTTCTTC.

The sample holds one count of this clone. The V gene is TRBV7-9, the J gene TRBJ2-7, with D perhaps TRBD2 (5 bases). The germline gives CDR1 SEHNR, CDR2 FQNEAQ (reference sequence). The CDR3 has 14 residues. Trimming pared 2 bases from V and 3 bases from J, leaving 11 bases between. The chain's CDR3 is CASSLFAEGYEQYF. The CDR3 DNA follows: TGTGCCAGCAGCTTATTTGCCGAGGGCTACGAGCAGTACTTC.

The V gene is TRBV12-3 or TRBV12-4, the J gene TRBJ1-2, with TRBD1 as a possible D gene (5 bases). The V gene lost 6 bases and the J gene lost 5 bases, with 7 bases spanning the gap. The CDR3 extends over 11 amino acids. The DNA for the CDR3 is TGTGCCAGCAGGGGACCATATGGCTACACCTTC. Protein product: CASRGPYGYTF.

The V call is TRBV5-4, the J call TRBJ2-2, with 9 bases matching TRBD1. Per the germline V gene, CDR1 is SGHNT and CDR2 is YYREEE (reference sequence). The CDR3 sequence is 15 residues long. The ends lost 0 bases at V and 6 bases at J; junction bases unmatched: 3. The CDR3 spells CASSLAWTGAGELFF. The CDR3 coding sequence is TGTGCCAGCAGCTTGGCGTGGACAGGGGCCGGGGAGCTGTTTTTT.

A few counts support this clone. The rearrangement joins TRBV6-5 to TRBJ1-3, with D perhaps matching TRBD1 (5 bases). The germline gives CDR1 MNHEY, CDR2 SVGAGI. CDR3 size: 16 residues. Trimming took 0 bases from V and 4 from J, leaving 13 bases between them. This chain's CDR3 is CASSYSRSGDGNTIYF. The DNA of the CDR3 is TGTGCCAGCAGTTACTCGAGATCCGGGGACGGAAACACCATATATTTT.

The CDR3 sequence: CASSFGSTISGNTIYF. DNA for the CDR3: TGTGCCAGCAGCTTTGGCTCTACTATCTCTGGAAACACCATATATTTT. The genes are TRBV13 and TRBJ1-3; no definite D call. Germline V gene data show CDR1 as PRHDT and CDR2 as FYEKMQ (reference sequence). CDR3 size: 16 residues. V lost 3 bases, J lost 0 bases, and 12 bases lay in between.

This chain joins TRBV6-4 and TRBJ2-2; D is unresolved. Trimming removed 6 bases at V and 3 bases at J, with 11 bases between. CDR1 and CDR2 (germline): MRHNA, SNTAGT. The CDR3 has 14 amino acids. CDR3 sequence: CASSASAYTGELFF. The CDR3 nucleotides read TGTGCCAGCAGCGCCTCGGCTTACACCGGGGAGCTGTTTTTT.

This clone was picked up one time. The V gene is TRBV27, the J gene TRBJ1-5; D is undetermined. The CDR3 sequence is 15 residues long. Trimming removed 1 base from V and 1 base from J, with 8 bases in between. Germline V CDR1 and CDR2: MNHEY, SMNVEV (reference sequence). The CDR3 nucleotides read TGTGCCAGCAGTTTATACGCCGGGAGCAATCAGCCCCAGCATTTT. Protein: CASSLYAGSNQPQHF.

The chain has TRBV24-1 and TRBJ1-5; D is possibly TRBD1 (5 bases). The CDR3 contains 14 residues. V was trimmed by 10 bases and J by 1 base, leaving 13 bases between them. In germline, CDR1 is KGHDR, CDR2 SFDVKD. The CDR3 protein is CATGQGGSNQPQHF. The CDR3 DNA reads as TGTGCCACAGGGCAGGGTGGGAGCAATCAGCCCCAGCATTTT.

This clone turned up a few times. This CDR3 is CASSQDREFGYTF. In nucleotides, the CDR3 is TGTGCCAGCAGTCAAGACAGGGAGTTTGGCTACACCTTC. The rearrangement joins TRBV11-2 to TRBJ1-2; TRBD1 aligns across 7 bases. The germline gives CDR1 SGHAT, CDR2 FQNNGV. V trimming: 6 bases; J trimming: 7 bases; junction bases outside the gene matches: 8. The length of the CDR3 is 13 residues.

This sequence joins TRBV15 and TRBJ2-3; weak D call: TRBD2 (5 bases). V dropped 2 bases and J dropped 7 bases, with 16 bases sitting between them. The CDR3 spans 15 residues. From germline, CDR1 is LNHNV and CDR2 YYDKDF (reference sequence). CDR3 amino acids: CATSRNADSRHTQYF. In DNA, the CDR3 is TGTGCCACCAGCAGAAATGCGGACTCCCGCCATACGCAGTATTTT.

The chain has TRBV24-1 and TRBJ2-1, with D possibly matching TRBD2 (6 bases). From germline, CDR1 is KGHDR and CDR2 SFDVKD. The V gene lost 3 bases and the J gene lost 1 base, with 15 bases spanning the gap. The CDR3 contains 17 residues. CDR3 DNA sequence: TGTGCCACCAGTGATACACGCGGGCGGGGTTCCTACAATGAGCAGTTCTTC. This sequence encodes CATSDTRGRGSYNEQFF.

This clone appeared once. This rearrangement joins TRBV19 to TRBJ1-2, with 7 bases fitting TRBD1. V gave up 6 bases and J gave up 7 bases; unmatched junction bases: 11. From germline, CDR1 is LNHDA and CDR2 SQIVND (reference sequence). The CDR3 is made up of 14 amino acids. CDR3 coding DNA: TGTGCCAGTAGACTAATGACAGGGATGGGTGGCTACACCTTC. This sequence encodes CASRLMTGMGGYTF.

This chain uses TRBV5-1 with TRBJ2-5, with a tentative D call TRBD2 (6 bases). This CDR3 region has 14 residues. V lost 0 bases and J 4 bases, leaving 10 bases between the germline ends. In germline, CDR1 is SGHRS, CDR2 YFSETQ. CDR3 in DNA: TGCGCCAGCAGCTTGGTGCCCGGGGGAGAGACCCAGTACTTC. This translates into CASSLVPGGETQYF.

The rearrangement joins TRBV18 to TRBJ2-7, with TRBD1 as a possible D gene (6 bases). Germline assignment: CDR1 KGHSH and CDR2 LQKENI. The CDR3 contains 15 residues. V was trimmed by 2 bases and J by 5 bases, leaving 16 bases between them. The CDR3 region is CASSPIGTGINEQYF. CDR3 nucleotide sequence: TGTGCCAGCTCACCAATTGGCACAGGGATCAACGAGCAGTACTTC.

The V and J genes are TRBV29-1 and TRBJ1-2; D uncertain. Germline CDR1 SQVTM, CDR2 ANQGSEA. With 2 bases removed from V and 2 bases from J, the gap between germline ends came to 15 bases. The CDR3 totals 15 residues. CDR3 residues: CSVEKISDGNYGYTF. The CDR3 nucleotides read TGCAGCGTTGAAAAGATCTCCGACGGGAACTATGGCTACACCTTC.

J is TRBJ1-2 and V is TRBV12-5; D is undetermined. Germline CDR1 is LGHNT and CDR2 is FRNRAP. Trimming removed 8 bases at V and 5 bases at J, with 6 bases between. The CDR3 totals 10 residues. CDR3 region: CASWGYGYTF. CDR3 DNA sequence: TGTGCTAGTTGGGGATATGGCTACACCTTC. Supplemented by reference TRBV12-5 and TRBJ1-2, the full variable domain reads DARVTQTPRHKVTEMGQEVTMRCQPILGHNTVFWYRQTMMQGLELLAYFRNRAPLDDSGMPKDRFSAEMPDATLATLKIQPSEPRDSAVYFCASWGYGYTFGSGTRLTVV.

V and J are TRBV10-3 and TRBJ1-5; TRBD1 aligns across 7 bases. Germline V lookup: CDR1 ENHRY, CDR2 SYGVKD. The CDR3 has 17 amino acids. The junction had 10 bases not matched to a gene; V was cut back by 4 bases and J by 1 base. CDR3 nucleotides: TGTGCCATCAGTGGGGTAGGGGGCCAGGGGAGCAATCAGCCCCAGCATTTT. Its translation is CAISGVGGQGSNQPQHF.

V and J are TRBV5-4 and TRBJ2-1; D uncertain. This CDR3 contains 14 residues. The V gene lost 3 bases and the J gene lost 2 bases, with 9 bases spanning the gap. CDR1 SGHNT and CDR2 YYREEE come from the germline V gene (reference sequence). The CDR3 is CASSYLDTYNEQFF. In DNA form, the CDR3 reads TGTGCCAGCAGCTACCTTGACACCTACAATGAGCAGTTCTTC.

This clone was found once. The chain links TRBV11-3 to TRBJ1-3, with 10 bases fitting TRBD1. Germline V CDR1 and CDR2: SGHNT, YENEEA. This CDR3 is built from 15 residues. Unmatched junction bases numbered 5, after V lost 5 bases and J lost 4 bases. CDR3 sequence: CASSAGTGVGNTIYF. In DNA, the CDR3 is TGTGCCAGCAGCGCAGGGACAGGGGTCGGAAACACCATATATTTT. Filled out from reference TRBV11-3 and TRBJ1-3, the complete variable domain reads EAGVVQSPRYKIIEKKQPVAFWCNPISGHNTLYWYLQNLGQGPELLIRYENEEAVDDSQLPKDRFSAERLKGVDSTLKIQPAELGDSAVYLCASSAGTGVGNTIYFGEGSWLTVV.

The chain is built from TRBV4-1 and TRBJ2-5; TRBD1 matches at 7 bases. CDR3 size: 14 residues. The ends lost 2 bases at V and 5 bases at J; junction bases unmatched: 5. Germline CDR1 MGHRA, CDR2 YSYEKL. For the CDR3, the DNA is TGCGCCAGCAGCCAAATAAGGGGGCCTGAGACCCAGTACTTC. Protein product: CASSQIRGPETQYF.

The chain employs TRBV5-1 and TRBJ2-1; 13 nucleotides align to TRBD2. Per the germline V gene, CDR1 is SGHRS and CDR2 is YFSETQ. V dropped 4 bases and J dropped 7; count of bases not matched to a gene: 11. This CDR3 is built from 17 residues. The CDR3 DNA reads TGCGCCAGCAGCACCGGGACTAGCGGGAACAGATATAATGAGCAGTTCTTC. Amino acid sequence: CASSTGTSGNRYNEQFF.

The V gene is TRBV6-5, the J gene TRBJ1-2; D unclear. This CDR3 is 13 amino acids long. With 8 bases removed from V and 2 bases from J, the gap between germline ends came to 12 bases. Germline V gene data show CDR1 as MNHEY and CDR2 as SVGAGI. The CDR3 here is CASLKDGNYGYTF. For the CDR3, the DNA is TGTGCCAGCCTAAAAGACGGGAACTATGGCTACACCTTC.

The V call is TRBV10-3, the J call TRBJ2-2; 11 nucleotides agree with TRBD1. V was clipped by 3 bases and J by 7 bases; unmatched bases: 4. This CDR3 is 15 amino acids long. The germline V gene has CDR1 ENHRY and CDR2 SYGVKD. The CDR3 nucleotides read TGTGCCATCAGTGATGGACAGGGGGCGATCGGGGAGCTGTTTTTT. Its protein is CAISDGQGAIGELFF.

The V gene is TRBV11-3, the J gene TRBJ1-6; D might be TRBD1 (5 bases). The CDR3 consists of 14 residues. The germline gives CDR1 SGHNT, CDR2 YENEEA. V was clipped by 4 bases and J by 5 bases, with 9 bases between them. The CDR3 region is CASSSGQDNSPLHF. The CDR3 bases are TGTGCCAGCAGCTCAGGACAAGATAATTCACCCCTCCACTTT.

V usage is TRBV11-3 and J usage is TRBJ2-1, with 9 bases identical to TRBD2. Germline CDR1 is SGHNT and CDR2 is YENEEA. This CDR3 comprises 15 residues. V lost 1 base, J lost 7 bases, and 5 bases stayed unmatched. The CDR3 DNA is TGTGCCAGCAGCTTAGGTCTAGGACTAGCGAATGAGCAGTTCTTC. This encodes CASSLGLGLANEQFF.